This T cell receptor (beta chain) was obtained from a study of T cell repertoires in aging, cancer and after chemotherapy. As for the study in general: Six age groups, ranging from 30 or younger to 70 or older, included the donors. Study results and limitations: No conclusions about immunological memory after chemotherapy can be drawn from the repertoire data. In healthy donors, age-related TCR diversity loss mainly reflected lost richness. In each cancer cohort, median generation probability increased across chemotherapy, suggesting thymic output rebounded.

A word on this clonotype: No antigen is known for it.

TRB rearrangements spanning V, D and J were amplified using mixed TRB-A/B primers. Each CDR3 protein is one row after TCRdb ran MiXCR on the multiplex PCR reads. The table lists roughly 6,000 distinct CDR3 sequences, around 35% of them singletons. Germline V CDR1 and CDR2: DFQATT, SNEGSKA (reference sequence). V lost 3 bases, J lost 7 bases, and 12 bases stayed unmatched. The CDR3 loop spans 16 amino acids. The template was genomic DNA from peripheral blood, not RNA. The chain couples TRBV20-1 to TRBJ1-6, with 7 bases lining up with TRBD1. The sequencing input was blood. This TCR was recovered from a human donor with a blood cancer. CDR3 sequence reads: CSASPLGAGGNSPLHF. CDR3 coding DNA: TGCAGTGCTAGCCCCTTGGGGGCAGGGGGAAATTCACCCCTCCACTTT.